The clone carrying this TCR beta chain was counted once. Its antigen is undetermined. The same CDR3 arises from other DNA sequences in this sample as well. The record originates from a study of shared clonotypes between healthy human individuals. The study, taken as a whole, reports: Generally, naive subsets (rather than memory subsets) showed larger estimated richness.

CDR1 is MNHEY and CDR2 is SMNVEV in the germline V gene (reference sequence). With V trimmed by 7 bases and J by 1 base, 5 bases remained unmatched. The length of the CDR3 is 14 residues. Original processing notes: Filtering differed for immunoSEQ, which gave only junction sequences without quality scores. The protocol was immunoSEQ multiplex PCR, while the TCRdb copy is restricted to in-frame clones and leaves out a portion. The D gene and trimming were derived from the DNA, and the V and J assignments and clone size from that table. The sample includes 1,100,000 or so clones, approximately 80% of them seen just once.

This sequence was found in a young man in good health. Some clones in this sample may be carry-over from other donors' samples. The sample consisted of memory CD4+ T cells from PBMCs. Subset here: CD45RA-negative fraction. The J gene is TRBJ2-3, the V gene TRBV27, with 7 bases lining up with TRBD2. The CDR3 DNA sequence: TGTGCCAGCACCTTGGGGGGGGGCACAGATACGCAGTATTTT. This gives the protein CASTLGGGTDTQYF.